This TCR beta chain was recovered during a study of shared clonotypes between healthy human individuals (dated by TCRdb to about 2020). Context from the whole study: The cohort included three men and a couple of women between 18 and 49 years of age. For each donor, CD4 naive and CD4 memory were each given three plates, CD8 naive was given two plates, and CD8 memory was given one plate. The study deeply sequenced blood TCR repertoires of five healthy adults to estimate repertoire size and the extent of clonotype sharing between individuals. To increase sequencing depth and limit assay-specific biases, different laboratories used diverse techniques to prepare libraries and sequence TCR repertoires. Per donor, leukapheresis produced somewhere between about 0.8 and 9.5 billion PBMCs.

CD8 naive samples consisted of CD45RO-negative cells that were positively selected for CCR7, yielding a CD45RA+CCR7+ population without TemRA cells. Donors were healthy HIV-negative adults with no recently reported acute infections or vaccinations. Every donor was a Caucasian adult living in Nashville, Tennessee, USA. After blood collection by leukapheresis, PBMCs were isolated using Ficoll-Histopaque density gradient centrifugation and then cryopreserved in the vapor phase of liquid nitrogen. Purity and quantity of every magnetically sorted T cell population were checked by analytical flow cytometry. Genomic DNA was isolated from every sorted fraction and measured by UV absorbance on a Nanodrop 2000c. Results and caveats for the whole study, not just this receptor: Higher generation probabilities were observed for clonotypes shared by all four sorted-subset donors than for non-shared clonotypes. Only blood was sampled, and tissue TCR repertoires likely differ from those in blood. Incomplete sequencing was indicated by rarefaction of sorted-subset datasets, despite the large sequencing depth. Larger estimated clonotype richness was generally found for naive subsets than for memory subsets. Approximately 5% of naive CD4, 3% to 4% of naive CD8, about 2.4% of memory CD4, and 0.35% to 0.5% of memory CD8 clonotypes were shared across several donors. Pairwise subsampling led to the expectation that sequencing depth would affect the degree of clonotype sharing among donors. Because the study included only a small number of donors, the genetic and exposure-history diversity represented was limited.

A word on this clone: No antigen is known for it. No quality values exist for individual bases; no much larger clone is one base distant.

CDR1 and CDR2 were assigned from the germline V gene as SQVTM and ANQGSEA. The CDR3 spans 15 residues, from the cysteine through the phenylalanine. The kept DNA is CDR3 alone, 45 bases in frame from the first base. Trimming removed 6 bases from V and 8 bases from J; the gene matches leave 11 bases unexplained. Using the deep immunoSEQ assay, multiplex PCR amplified TCR CDR3 regions from genomic DNA. Extracted genomic DNA from each cell subset was spread evenly across all wells of several immunoSEQ 96-well plates, with each plate serving as a replicate. For sorted subsets, each replicate PCR was loaded with 200 ng genomic DNA, equivalent to approximately 33,000 T cell genomes. The purified libraries were quantified using a Qubit 3.0 fluorometer, sized with a Bioanalyzer 2100, and then quantified again using the KAPA Library Quantification kit. A separate single-read 150-cycle Illumina NextSeq 550 flow cell was used to sequence each immunoSEQ 96-well plate. On the authors' methods: Because the immunoSEQ output included only junctional sequences and no quality scores, the filtering could not be the same as the filtering used for full-length reads. Sequences were annotated with PyIR, a Python wrapper for IgBLAST v1.9, and V/J genes and CDR3 were assigned using IMGT germline references. Reads with weak V/J assignments (E-value above 1e-6), missing CDR3, stop codons, out-of-frame junctions, or ambiguous translated residues were removed. A V3J clonotype was defined by an identical inferred V gene, J gene, and CDR3 amino acid sequence. Percentage overlap between repertoires was computed as shared unique clonotypes divided by the size of the smaller repertoire. Repertoire richness was assessed with RTK rarefaction, the Chao1 estimator, and Recon v2.1 estimates of unobserved clonotypes. For all TCRbeta clonotypes obtained by the gDNA method from a handful of donors, generation probabilities were computed with OLGA. TCRdb retrieved this table from immuneACCESS and kept in-frame rearrangements only. Not all clones are present; in checked studies, unresolved V genes account for under half, and no reason is known for the remainder. That table is the source of V, J and clone size, and D and trimming were worked out from the DNA. This sample gives approximately 1.9 million clones in total; about 94% of them show up just once. The top ten clonotypes cover less than 2% of the sample.

This sequence uses TRBV29-1 and TRBJ2-3, with 13 bases matching TRBD2. The sequence derives from a young man in good health. Some clones in this sample may be carry-over from other donors' samples. Sample: naive CD8+ T cells from PBMCs. The cell subset or site label, read with the paper, signifies: CD45RA+CCR7+. The DNA sequence is TGCAGCGTCGTACCGGGACTAGCGGGGTTCGTTACGCAGTATTTT. It codes for CSVVPGLAGFVTQYF.